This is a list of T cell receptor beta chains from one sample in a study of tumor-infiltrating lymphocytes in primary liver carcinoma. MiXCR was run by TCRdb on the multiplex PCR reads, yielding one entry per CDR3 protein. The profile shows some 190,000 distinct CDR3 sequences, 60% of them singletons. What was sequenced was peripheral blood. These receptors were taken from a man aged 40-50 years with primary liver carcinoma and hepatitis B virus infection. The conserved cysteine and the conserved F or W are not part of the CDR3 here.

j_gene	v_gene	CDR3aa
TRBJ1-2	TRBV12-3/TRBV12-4	ASSLAEGIAYGYT
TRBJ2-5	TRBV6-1	ASSLRTREGTQY
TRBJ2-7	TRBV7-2	ASSPFRGGGGEQY
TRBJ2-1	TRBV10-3	AIRVGQGEGEQF
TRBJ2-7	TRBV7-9	ASSSGGSHEQY
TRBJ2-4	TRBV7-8	ASSSSRLAGKNLKNIQY
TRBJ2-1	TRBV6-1	ASSELSGTWSI
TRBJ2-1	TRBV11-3	ASSRTGGAGNEQF
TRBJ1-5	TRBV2	ASSGQSNQPQH
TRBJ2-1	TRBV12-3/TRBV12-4	ASSLWVQSNEQF
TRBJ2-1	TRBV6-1	ASRRLAAAYNEQF
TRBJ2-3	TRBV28	ASRRQWGPGLAGDLTSTDTQY